Below, 16 T cell receptor beta chains from the same sample are listed, as sequenced in a study of control samples from healthy donors and cancer patients. The assay was immunoSEQ multiplex PCR, and TCRdb's table has in-frame clones only and misses some. The table records about 85,000 clones, about 89% of them present only once. Sequenced: blood. These TCRs come from a woman aged 60 to 75 in good health.

The chain links TRBV7-9 to TRBJ1-6, with 7 bases that match TRBD1. Trimming took 3 bases from V and 0 from J; bases not matched to a gene: 2. The length of the CDR3 is 16 residues. The germline V gene encodes CDR1 SEHNR and CDR2 FQNEAQ (reference sequence). The CDR3 spells CASSLTGSSYNSPLHF. The DNA of the CDR3 is TGTGCCAGCAGCTTGACAGGGAGCTCCTATAATTCACCCCTCCACTTT.

The sample holds one count of this clone. The CDR3 nucleotides are TGTGCCAGCAGCGACCGAGCTAACTATGGCTACACCTTC. The encoded protein is CASSDRANYGYTF. This chain links TRBV7-9 with TRBJ1-2; D gene unclear. The CDR3 covers 13 residues. The V end was cut by 5 bases, the J end by 0 bases, with 7 bases between. Germline V lookup: CDR1 SEHNR, CDR2 FQNEAQ (reference sequence).

This chain links TRBV7-2 with TRBJ2-7, with D hard to call. Germline V gene data show CDR1 as SGHTA and CDR2 as FQGNSA. Deletions cut 2 bases from V and 0 bases from J, with 8 bases between. CDR3 length: 14 residues. The CDR3 DNA sequence: TGTGCCAGCAGCTTACAACCGCTCTCCTACGAGCAGTACTTC. It encodes CASSLQPLSYEQYF.

The V call is TRBV6-5, the J call TRBJ2-7; D ambiguous. Germline loops: CDR1 MNHEY, CDR2 SVGAGI. Trimming removed 8 bases from V and 2 bases from J, with 16 bases in between. The CDR3 has 14 residues. The CDR3 loop is CASGLGALAYEQYF. CDR3 nucleotides: TGTGCCAGCGGGCTTGGAGCCCTTGCCTACGAGCAGTACTTC.

The gene calls are TRBV13 and TRBJ2-7, with 9 bases aligning to TRBD1. Germline V lookup: CDR1 PRHDT, CDR2 FYEKMQ (reference sequence). The CDR3 sequence is 16 residues long. V was pared by 6 bases and J by 2 bases, with 11 bases of the junction left unmatched. CDR3 protein: CASRSTSRDRAYEQYF. CDR3 DNA: TGTGCCAGCAGATCCACCTCCCGGGACAGGGCCTACGAGCAGTACTTC.

The genes are TRBV7-9 and TRBJ1-1; tentatively, D is TRBD1 (6 bases). Germline V gene lookup returns CDR1 SEHNR and CDR2 FQNEAQ (reference sequence). The CDR3 loop spans 15 amino acids. Trimming took 3 bases from V and 0 from J, leaving 11 bases between them. The CDR3 DNA sequence: TGTGCCAGCAGCTTTTACGGACAGCTGAACACTGAAGCTTTCTTT. Its translation is CASSFYGQLNTEAFF.

J is TRBJ1-1 and V is TRBV5-1; D is uncertain. CDR3 size: 15 residues. Germline CDR1 and CDR2: SGHRS and YFSETQ. V was pared by 1 base and J by 1 base, with 11 bases between. CDR3 region: CASSLLAGKNTEAFF. CDR3 sequence (DNA): TGCGCCAGCAGCTTGCTTGCGGGGAAGAACACTGAAGCTTTCTTT.

The rearrangement uses TRBV5-4 and TRBJ2-7; D might be TRBD1 (6 bases). The V and J ends lost 2 bases and 5 bases respectively, with 8 bases between them. Looked up from germline, CDR1 is SGHNT and CDR2 is YYREEE (reference sequence). This CDR3 comprises 12 residues. CDR3 region: CASSFDRNEQYF. Here the CDR3 DNA reads TGTGCCAGCAGCTTTGACAGGAACGAGCAGTACTTC.

This sequence joins TRBV9 and TRBJ1-5; unclear D gene. Germline V gene sequence: CDR1 SGDLS, CDR2 YYNGEE. Trimming shortened V by 3 bases and J by 0 bases, and 10 bases separated the two germline ends. The CDR3 is 15 residues long. The CDR3 loop is CASSADGYSNQPQHF. The CDR3 DNA reads TGTGCCAGCAGCGCGGACGGTTATAGCAATCAGCCCCAGCATTTT.

The chain has TRBV27 and TRBJ1-2; D unclear. In germline, CDR1 is MNHEY, CDR2 SMNVEV (reference sequence). The CDR3 is 17 amino acids. V lost 3 bases and J 4 bases, leaving 21 bases between the germline ends. CDR3 residues: CASSFATIEGIIYGYTF. The CDR3 DNA reads as TGTGCCAGCAGTTTTGCGACGATCGAAGGAATAATCTATGGCTACACCTTC.

This clone appeared a single time. The V gene is TRBV18, the J gene TRBJ1-1; 8 bases align to TRBD1. This CDR3 region has 13 residues. The germline V gene encodes CDR1 KGHSH and CDR2 LQKENI. The V and J ends lost 5 bases and 11 bases, in that order; junction bases with no gene match: 10. This chain's CDR3 is CASSSLQGAEAFF. Here the CDR3 DNA reads TGTGCCAGCTCATCACTTCAGGGGGCGGAGGCTTTCTTT.

The chain recombines TRBV27 with TRBJ1-5, with a weak D call TRBD1 (5 bases). This CDR3 has 15 residues. The germline V gene has CDR1 MNHEY and CDR2 SMNVEV (reference sequence). With 6 bases removed from V and 1 base from J, the gap between germline ends came to 13 bases. CDR3: CASSLSRGSNQPQHF. In DNA, the CDR3 is TGTGCCAGCAGCCTTTCGCGGGGGAGCAATCAGCCCCAGCATTTT.

This clone was recorded at least ten times. The V call is TRBV7-6, the J call TRBJ2-2, with D possibly called TRBD1 or TRBD2 (6 bases each). The CDR3 spans 14 residues. The germline V and J ends were trimmed by 7 bases and 1 base, with 10 bases remaining between them. The germline CDR1 and CDR2 sequences are SGHVS and FNYEAQ. The CDR3 spells CASTKGGNTGELFF. The CDR3 nucleotides are TGTGCCAGCACCAAGGGGGGGAACACCGGGGAGCTGTTTTTT.

The V and J genes are TRBV18 and TRBJ2-7, with 9 bases aligning to TRBD2. V trimming: 3 bases; J trimming: 5 bases; junction bases outside the gene matches: 2. The length of the CDR3 is 13 residues. The germline V gene has CDR1 KGHSH and CDR2 LQKENI. CDR3 sequence reads: CASSPVAGDEQYF. The CDR3 DNA sequence: TGTGCCAGCTCACCGGTAGCGGGAGACGAGCAGTACTTC.

The rearrangement joins TRBV28 to TRBJ1-2; tentatively, D is TRBD1 (6 bases). Trimming left V 0 bases short and J 6 bases short, with 14 bases between. Germline CDR1 and CDR2: MDHEN and SYDVKM. The CDR3 covers 15 residues. The CDR3: CASSLWHRGGHGYTF. Here the CDR3 DNA reads TGTGCCAGCAGTTTATGGCATCGAGGGGGACATGGCTACACCTTC.

The chain carries TRBV30 and TRBJ1-3; no reliable D call. The CDR3 is 13 amino acids. The germline V and J ends were trimmed by 5 bases and 4 bases, with 12 bases remaining between them. Germline V gives CDR1 GTSNPN, CDR2 SVGIG (reference sequence). The CDR3 DNA is TGTGCCTGGGCCCGGGATTCAGGAAACACCATATATTTT. Amino acids: CAWARDSGNTIYF.